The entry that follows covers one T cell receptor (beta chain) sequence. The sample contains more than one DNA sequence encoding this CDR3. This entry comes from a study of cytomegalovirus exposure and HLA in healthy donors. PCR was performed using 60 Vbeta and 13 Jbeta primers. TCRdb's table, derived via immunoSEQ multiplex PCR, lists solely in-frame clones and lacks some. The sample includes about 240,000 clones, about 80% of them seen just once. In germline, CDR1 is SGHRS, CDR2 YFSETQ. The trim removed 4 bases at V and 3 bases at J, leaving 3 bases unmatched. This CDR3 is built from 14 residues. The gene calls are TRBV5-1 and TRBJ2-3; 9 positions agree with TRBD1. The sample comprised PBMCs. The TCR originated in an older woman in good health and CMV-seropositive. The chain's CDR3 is CASSLDRGTDTQYF. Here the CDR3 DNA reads TGCGCCAGCAGCCTGGACAGGGGAACAGATACGCAGTATTTT.